These 11 T cell receptor beta chains share one sample of origin, sequenced in a study of spatial heterogeneity in lung cancer. Time point noted: blood at routine non-recurrence follow-up after resection. TCRdb independently ran MiXCR on the 5' RACE reads; one entry per CDR3 protein. The top ten clones hold roughly 24% of a sample with 25,000 to 35,000 distinct CDR3 sequences, 5% to 6.5% of them seen once. Sequenced here: PBMCs, sampled at follow-up. The source of these receptors is a female donor with early-stage non-small cell lung cancer.

This clonotype showed up many times. The chain recombines TRBV29-1 with TRBJ2-1, with D perhaps given as TRBD1 or TRBD2 (6 bases each). The CDR3 covers 15 residues. CDR1 and CDR2 from the germline V gene are SQVTM and ANQGSEA. V lost 1 base to trimming and J lost 6 bases, with 16 bases between them. CDR3 protein: CSVEARDTGANEQFF. The CDR3 DNA is TGCAGCGTTGAAGCCCGGGACACGGGAGCCAATGAGCAGTTCTTC.

This clonotype was seen a few times. The chain links TRBV5-6 to TRBJ2-3; D unclear. The V end was cut by 4 bases, the J end by 2 bases, with 5 bases between. From germline, CDR1 is SGHDT and CDR2 YYEEEE. CDR3 length: 12 amino acids. CDR3 sequence: CASSRPTDTQYF. DNA for the CDR3: TGTGCCAGCAGCCGACCCACAGATACGCAGTATTTT. Combining the CDR3 with reference TRBV5-6 and TRBJ2-3 gives the whole variable domain DAGVTQSPTHLIKTRGQQVTLRCSPKSGHDTVSWYQQALGQGPQFIFQYYEEEERQRGNFPDRFSGHQFPNYSSELNVNALLLGDSALYLCASSRPTDTQYFGPGTRLTVL.

This clonotype was detected many times. This chain uses TRBV6-6 with TRBJ2-3; D is uncertain. The germline V and J ends were trimmed by 2 bases and 2 bases, with 11 bases remaining between them. The CDR3 runs 15 residues. Germline V lookup: CDR1 MNHNY, CDR2 SVGAGI (reference sequence). The CDR3 sequence is CASSYTKGFTDTQYF. The CDR3 DNA reads TGTGCCAGCAGTTACACAAAGGGTTTCACAGATACGCAGTATTTT.

This clonotype appeared many times. The rearrangement joins TRBV7-2 to TRBJ2-5, with TRBD1 matching 7 bases. J gave up 4 bases and V 4 bases, and 6 bases lay outside the gene matches. Germline CDR1 reads SGHTA; CDR2 reads FQGNSA. CDR3 length equals 14 residues. As DNA, the CDR3 is TGTGCCAGCAGCTCCCCACAGGGGCGAGAGACCCAGTACTTC. Amino acid sequence: CASSSPQGRETQYF.

The chain uses TRBV15 and TRBJ2-1, with 10 bases aligning to TRBD2. CDR3 length: 18 residues. J lost 3 bases, V lost 0 bases, and 8 bases had no gene match. Germline CDR1 is LNHNV and CDR2 is YYDKDF (reference sequence). The CDR3 DNA follows: TGTGCCACCAGCAGAGATCGAGCTAGCGGGAGTCTCTACAATGAGCAGTTCTTC. Amino acid sequence: CATSRDRASGSLYNEQFF. The full variable domain, completed using reference TRBV15 and TRBJ2-1, is DAMVIQNPRYQVTQFGKPVTLSCSQTLNHNVMYWYQQKSSQAPKLLFHYYDKDFNNEADTPDNFQSRRPNTSFCFLDIRSPGLGDTAMYLCATSRDRASGSLYNEQFFGPGTRLTVL.

The table lists this clonotype with a few counts. This chain joins TRBV3-1 and TRBJ2-7; 7 positions match TRBD2. Germline trimming cut 2 bases from V and 4 bases from J; bases unmatched to any gene: 8. The germline V gene encodes CDR1 LGHDT and CDR2 YNNKEL (reference sequence). This CDR3 is 15 amino acids long. The CDR3 loop is CASSQKEAGTYEQYF. The CDR3 DNA reads as TGTGCCAGCAGCCAAAAGGAAGCGGGAACTTACGAGCAGTACTTC.

This clonotype was seen ten or more times. The chain is built from TRBV5-1 and TRBJ2-1; 14 bases agree with TRBD2. The CDR3 spans 14 residues. V was clipped by 8 bases and J by 7 bases; unmatched bases: 5. Germline V gene sequence: CDR1 SGHRS, CDR2 YFSETQ. CDR3 region: CASGTSGSSNEQFF. CDR3 in DNA: TGCGCCAGTGGGACTAGCGGGAGTTCGAATGAGCAGTTCTTC.

At least ten counts were recorded for this clonotype. The chain combines TRBV6-2 or TRBV6-3 with TRBJ2-1; D gene uncertain. V was shortened by 3 bases and J by 0 bases, with 18 bases between the two germline ends. The CDR3 is 18 residues long. Germline V gene lookup returns CDR1 MNHEY and CDR2 SVGEGT. CDR3 region: CASSYSILSVYSYNEQFF. The CDR3 coding sequence is TGTGCCAGCAGTTATTCCATTCTCAGTGTTTACTCCTACAATGAGCAGTTCTTC.

This chain connects TRBV20-1 to TRBJ1-1; unclear D gene. The V end was cut by 0 bases, the J end by 2 bases, with 10 bases between. From germline, CDR1 is DFQATT and CDR2 SNEGSKA (reference sequence). The CDR3 totals 14 residues. CDR3 sequence reads: CSARDARKNTEAFF. CDR3 DNA: TGCAGTGCTAGAGATGCGCGCAAAAACACTGAAGCTTTCTTT.

This clonotype was counted many times. The chain carries TRBV2 and TRBJ2-7; D unclear. The CDR3 is 14 residues long. From germline, CDR1 is SNHLY and CDR2 FYNNEI. Trimming took off 4 bases at V and 0 bases at J, with 10 bases between the two ends. Here the CDR3 DNA reads TGTGCCAGCAGTGCCACCCGGAACTCCTACGAGCAGTACTTC. Encoded protein: CASSATRNSYEQYF.

Turning to this clonotype: This may be a read error, as it is one base from a much larger clone. V is TRBV18 and J is TRBJ2-3; D is uncertain. From germline, CDR1 is KGHSH and CDR2 LQKENI. The V and J ends lost 3 bases and 2 bases respectively, with 12 bases between them. CDR3 length equals 15 residues. CDR3 DNA sequence: TGTGCCAGCTCACCTTCGGCTTCTAACACAGATACGCAGTATTTT. It yields the protein CASSPSASNTDTQYF.